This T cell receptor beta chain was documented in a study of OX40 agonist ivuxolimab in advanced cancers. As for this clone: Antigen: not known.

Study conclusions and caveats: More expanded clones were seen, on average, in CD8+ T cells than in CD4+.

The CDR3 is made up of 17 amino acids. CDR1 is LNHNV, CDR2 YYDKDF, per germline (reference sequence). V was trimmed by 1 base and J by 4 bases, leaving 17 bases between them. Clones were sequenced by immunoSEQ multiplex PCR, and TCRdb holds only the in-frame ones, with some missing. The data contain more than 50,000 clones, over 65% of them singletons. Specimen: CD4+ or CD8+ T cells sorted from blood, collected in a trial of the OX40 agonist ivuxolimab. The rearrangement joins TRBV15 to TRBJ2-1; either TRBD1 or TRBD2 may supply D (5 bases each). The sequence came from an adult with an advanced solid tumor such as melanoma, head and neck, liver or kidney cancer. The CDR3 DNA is TGTGCCACCAGCAGAGGGGGAAGGGGAGCAGTATACAATGAGCAGTTCTTC. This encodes CATSRGGRGAVYNEQFF.